This TCR beta chain was identified during a study of CD8+CD57+ T cells in acquired aplastic anemia. The overall study: Quantities of DNA derived from sorted CD4+ and CD8+ cells averaged 3.2 ug.

This clonotype was counted between two and nine times. Its antigen is currently unknown. A read error is possible here, since a much larger clone lies one base away. Study-wide results and caveats: Overlap between patients and controls comprised about 28 CD8+ CDR3 sequences.

The authors sequenced patients whose flow cytometry had shown CD8+CD57+ cell expansion. A severe acquired aplastic anemia diagnosis applied to all patients. No patient had been given any therapy when blood was sampled. Researchers used genomic DNA as the template to profile TCR beta VDJ and CDR3. TCRdb reanalysed the reads using MiXCR and keeps one entry per CDR3 protein. The table includes under 200,000 distinct CDR3 sequences, roughly half detected once. Germline V CDR1 and CDR2: SGHVS, FNYEAQ. CDR3 length: 10 amino acids. V usage is TRBV7-6 and J usage is TRBJ2-7; D might be TRBD2 (6 bases). The specimen sequenced was sorted CD4+, CD8+, or CD8+CD57+ T cells (not recorded which) from PBMCs. The sequence was obtained from a human donor with aplastic anemia. The CDR3 coding sequence is TGTGCCAACAGCCAACGGGAGCTGAACTTC. Encoded protein: CANSQRELNF. Looking up the rest from reference TRBV7-6 and TRBJ2-7 gives the full variable domain: GAGVSQSPRYKVTKRGQDVALRCDPISGHVSLYWYRQALGQGPEFLTYFNYEAQQDKSGLPNDRFSAERPEGSISTLTIQRTEQRDSAMYRCANSQRELNFGPGTRLTVT.